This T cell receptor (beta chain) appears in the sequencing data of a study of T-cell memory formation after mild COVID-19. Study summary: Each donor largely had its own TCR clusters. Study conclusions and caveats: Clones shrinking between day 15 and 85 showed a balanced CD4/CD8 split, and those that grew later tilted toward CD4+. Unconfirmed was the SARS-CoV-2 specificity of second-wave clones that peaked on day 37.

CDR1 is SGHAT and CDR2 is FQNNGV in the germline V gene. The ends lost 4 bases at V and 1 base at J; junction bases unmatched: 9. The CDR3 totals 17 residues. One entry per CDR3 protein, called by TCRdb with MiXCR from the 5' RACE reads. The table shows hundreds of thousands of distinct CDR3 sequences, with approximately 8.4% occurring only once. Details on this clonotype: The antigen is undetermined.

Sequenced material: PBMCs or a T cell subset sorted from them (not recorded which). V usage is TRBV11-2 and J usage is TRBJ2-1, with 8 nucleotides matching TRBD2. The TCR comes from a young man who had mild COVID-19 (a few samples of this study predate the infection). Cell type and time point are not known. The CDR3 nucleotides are TGTGCCAGCAGCTCCGGCCCGGGACTAGGGTCCTACAATGAGCAGTTCTTC. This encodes CASSSGPGLGSYNEQFF.